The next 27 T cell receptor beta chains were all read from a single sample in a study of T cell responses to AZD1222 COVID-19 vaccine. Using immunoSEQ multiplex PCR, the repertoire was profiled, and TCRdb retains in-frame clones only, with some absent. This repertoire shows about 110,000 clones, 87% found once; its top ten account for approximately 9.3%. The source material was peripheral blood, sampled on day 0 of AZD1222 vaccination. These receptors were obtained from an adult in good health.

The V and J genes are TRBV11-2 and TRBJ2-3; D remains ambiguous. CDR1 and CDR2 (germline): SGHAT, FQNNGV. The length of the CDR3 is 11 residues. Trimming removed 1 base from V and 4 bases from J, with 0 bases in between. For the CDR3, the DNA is TGTGCCAGCAGCTTAGCAGATACGCAGTATTTT. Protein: CASSLADTQYF.

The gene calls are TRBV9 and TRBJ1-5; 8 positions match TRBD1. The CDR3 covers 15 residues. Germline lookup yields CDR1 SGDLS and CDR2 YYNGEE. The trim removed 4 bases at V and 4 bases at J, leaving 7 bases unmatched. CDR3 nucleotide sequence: TGTGCCAGCAGCCCAACAGGGGGGCCGAATCAGCCCCAGCATTTT. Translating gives CASSPTGGPNQPQHF.

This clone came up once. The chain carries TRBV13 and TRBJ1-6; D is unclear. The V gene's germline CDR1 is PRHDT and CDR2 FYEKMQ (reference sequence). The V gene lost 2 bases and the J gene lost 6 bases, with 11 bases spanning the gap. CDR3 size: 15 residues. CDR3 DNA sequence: TGTGCCAGCAGCTTAAAACAGAAGTTTAATTCACCCCTCCACTTT. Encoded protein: CASSLKQKFNSPLHF.

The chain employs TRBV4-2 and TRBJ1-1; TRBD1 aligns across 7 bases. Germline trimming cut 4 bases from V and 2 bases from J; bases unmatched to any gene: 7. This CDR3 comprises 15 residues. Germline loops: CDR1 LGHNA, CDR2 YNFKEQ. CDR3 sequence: CASSRDREVNTEAFF. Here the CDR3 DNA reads TGTGCCAGCAGCCGCGACAGGGAAGTTAACACTGAAGCTTTCTTT.

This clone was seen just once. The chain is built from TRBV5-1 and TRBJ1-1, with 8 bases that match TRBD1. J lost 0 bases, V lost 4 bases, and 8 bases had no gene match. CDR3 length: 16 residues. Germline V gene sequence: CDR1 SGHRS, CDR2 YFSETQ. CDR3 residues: CASSRKQGGLNTEAFF. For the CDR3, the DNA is TGCGCCAGCAGCCGAAAACAGGGGGGGCTGAACACTGAAGCTTTCTTT.

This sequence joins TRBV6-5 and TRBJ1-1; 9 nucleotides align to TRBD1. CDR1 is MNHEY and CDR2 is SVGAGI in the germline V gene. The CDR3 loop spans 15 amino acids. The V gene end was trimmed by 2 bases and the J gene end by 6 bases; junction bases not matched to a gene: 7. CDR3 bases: TGTGCCAGCAGTTACGGGACAGGGTTGAGGGCTGAAGCTTTCTTT. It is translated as CASSYGTGLRAEAFF.

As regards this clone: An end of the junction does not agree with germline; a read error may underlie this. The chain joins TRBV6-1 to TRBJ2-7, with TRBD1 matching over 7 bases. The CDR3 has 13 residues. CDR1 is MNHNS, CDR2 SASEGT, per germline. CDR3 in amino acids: CASSEWVGQGENF. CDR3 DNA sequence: TGTGCCAGCAGTGAATGGGTGGGGCAGGGGGAGAACTTC.

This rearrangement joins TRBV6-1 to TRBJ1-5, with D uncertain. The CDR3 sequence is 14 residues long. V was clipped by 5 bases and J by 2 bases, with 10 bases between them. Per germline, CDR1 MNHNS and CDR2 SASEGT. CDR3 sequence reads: CASSSYSGNQPQHF. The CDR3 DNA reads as TGTGCCAGCAGTTCGTACAGTGGCAATCAGCCCCAGCATTTT.

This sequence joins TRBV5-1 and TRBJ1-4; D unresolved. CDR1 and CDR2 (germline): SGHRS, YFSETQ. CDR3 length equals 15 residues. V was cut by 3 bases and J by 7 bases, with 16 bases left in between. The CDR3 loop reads CASSWGPATGEKLFF. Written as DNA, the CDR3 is TGCGCCAGCAGCTGGGGTCCGGCAACGGGTGAAAAACTGTTTTTT. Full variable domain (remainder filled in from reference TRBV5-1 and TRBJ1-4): KAGVTQTPRYLIKTRGQQVTLSCSPISGHRSVSWYQQTPGQGLQFLFEYFSETQRNKGNFPGRFSGRQFSNSRSEMNVSTLELGDSALYLCASSWGPATGEKLFFGSGTQLSVL.

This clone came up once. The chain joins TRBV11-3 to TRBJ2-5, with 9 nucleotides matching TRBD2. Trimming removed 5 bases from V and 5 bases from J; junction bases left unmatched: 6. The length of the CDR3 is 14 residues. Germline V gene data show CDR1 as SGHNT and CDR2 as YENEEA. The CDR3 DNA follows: TGTGCCAGCAGCCCCATGAGCGGGGGGGAGACCCAGTACTTC. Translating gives CASSPMSGGETQYF. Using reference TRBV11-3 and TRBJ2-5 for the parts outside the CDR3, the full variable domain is EAGVVQSPRYKIIEKKQPVAFWCNPISGHNTLYWYLQNLGQGPELLIRYENEEAVDDSQLPKDRFSAERLKGVDSTLKIQPAELGDSAVYLCASSPMSGGETQYFGPGTRLLVL.

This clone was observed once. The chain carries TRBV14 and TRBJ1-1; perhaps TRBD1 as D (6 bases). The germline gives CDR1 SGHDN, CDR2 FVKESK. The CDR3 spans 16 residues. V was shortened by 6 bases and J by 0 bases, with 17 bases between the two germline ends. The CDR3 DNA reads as TGTGCCAGCAGACCCCTTTTCGGACAGATGAACACTGAAGCTTTCTTT. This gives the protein CASRPLFGQMNTEAFF.

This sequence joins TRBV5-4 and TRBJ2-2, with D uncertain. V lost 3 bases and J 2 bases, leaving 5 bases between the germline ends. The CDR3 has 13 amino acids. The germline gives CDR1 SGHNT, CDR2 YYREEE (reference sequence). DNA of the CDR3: TGTGCCAGCAGCTCCTCTAACACCGGGGAGCTGTTTTTT. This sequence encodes CASSSSNTGELFF. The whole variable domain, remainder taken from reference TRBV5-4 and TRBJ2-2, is ETGVTQSPTHLIKTRGQQVTLRCSSQSGHNTVSWYQQALGQGPQFIFQYYREEENGRGNFPPRFSGLQFPNYSSELNVNALELDDSALYLCASSSSNTGELFFGEGSRLTVL.

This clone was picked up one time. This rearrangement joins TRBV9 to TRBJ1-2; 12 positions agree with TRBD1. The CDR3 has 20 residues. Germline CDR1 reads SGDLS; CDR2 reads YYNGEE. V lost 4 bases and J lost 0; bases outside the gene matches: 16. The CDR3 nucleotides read TGTGCCAGCAGCCCTACTAAACCGGGACAGGGGGCGAGAGCTAACTATGGCTACACCTTC. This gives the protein CASSPTKPGQGARANYGYTF.

This CDR3 reads CASSLSGARGEQYF. In nucleotides, the CDR3 is TGTGCCAGCAGTCTTAGCGGGGCCAGGGGTGAGCAGTACTTC. The genes are TRBV2 and TRBJ2-7, with 8 positions matching TRBD2. Per the germline V gene, CDR1 is SNHLY and CDR2 is FYNNEI. CDR3 length equals 14 residues. Losses at the gene ends were 5 bases for V and 7 bases for J; bases not matched to a gene: 10.

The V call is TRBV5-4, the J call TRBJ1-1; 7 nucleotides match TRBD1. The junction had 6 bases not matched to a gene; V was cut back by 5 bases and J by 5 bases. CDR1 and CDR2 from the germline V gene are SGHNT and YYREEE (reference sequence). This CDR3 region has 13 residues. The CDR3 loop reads CASSHRGKTEAFF. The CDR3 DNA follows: TGTGCCAGCAGTCACAGGGGAAAGACTGAAGCTTTCTTT.

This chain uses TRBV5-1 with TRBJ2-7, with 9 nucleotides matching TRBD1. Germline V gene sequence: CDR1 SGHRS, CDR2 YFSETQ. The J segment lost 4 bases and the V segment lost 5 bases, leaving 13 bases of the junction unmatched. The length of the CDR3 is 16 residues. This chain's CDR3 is CASRTHSGTGNYEQYF. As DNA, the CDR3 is TGCGCCAGCAGAACTCATTCCGGGACAGGGAATTACGAGCAGTACTTC.

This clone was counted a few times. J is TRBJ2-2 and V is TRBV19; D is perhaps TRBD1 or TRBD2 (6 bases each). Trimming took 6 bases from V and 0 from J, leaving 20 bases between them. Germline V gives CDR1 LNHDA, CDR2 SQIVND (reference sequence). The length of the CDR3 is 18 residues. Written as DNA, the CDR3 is TGTGCCAGTAGCTCGCTCACGGGGGCAGGACCGAACACCGGGGAGCTGTTTTTT. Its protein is CASSSLTGAGPNTGELFF.

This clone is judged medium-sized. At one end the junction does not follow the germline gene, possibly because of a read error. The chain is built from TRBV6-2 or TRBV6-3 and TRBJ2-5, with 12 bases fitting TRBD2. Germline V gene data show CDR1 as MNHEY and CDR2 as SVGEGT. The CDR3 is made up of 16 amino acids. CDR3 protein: CASSYQEASSGRALHF. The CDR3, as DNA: TGTGCCAGCAGTTACCAGGAAGCGTCTAGCGGGAGGGCCCTGCACTTC.

The CDR3 bases are TGTGCCAGCAGTCCGGCGTCGAGCTCCTACGAGCAGTACTTC. Amino acids: CASSPASSSYEQYF. V usage is TRBV27 and J usage is TRBJ2-7; D remains ambiguous. There are 14 residues in the CDR3. Looked up from germline, CDR1 is MNHEY and CDR2 is SMNVEV (reference sequence). The V gene lost 5 bases and the J gene lost 0 bases, with 11 bases spanning the gap.

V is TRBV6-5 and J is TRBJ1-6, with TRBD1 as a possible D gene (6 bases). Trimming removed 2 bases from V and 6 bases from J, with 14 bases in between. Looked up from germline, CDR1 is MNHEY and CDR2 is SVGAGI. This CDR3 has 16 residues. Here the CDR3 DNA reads TGTGCCAGCAGTTACGGGGGGGCCTATATTAATTCACCCCTCCACTTT. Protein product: CASSYGGAYINSPLHF.

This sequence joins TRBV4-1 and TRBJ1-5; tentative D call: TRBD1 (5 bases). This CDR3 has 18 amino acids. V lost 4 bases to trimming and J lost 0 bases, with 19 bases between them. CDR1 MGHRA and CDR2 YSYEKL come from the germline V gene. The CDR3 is CASSPGIPGLTSNQPQHF. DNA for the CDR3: TGCGCCAGCAGCCCAGGGATACCAGGATTAACTAGCAATCAGCCCCAGCATTTT.

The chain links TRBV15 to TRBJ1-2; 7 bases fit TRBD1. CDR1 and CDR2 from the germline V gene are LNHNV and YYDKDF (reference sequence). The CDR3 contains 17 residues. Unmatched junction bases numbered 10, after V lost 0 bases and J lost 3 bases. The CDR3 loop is CATSREAPGQSHYGYTF. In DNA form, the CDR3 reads TGTGCCACCAGCAGAGAAGCCCCGGGACAGTCTCACTATGGCTACACCTTC.

CDR3: CAWAGGSYGYTF. As DNA, the CDR3 is TGTGCCTGGGCAGGGGGTAGCTATGGCTACACCTTC. The V and J genes are TRBV30 and TRBJ1-2; TRBD1 agrees at 7 bases. V lost 5 bases, J lost 4 bases, and 4 bases stayed unmatched. CDR1 is GTSNPN, CDR2 SVGIG, per germline (reference sequence). This CDR3 has 12 amino acids.

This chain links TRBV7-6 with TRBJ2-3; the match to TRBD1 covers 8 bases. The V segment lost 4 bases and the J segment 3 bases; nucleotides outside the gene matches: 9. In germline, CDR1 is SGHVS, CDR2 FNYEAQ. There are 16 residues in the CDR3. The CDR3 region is CASSSEQGVITDTQYF. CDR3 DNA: TGTGCCAGCAGCTCGGAACAGGGGGTGATAACAGATACGCAGTATTTT.

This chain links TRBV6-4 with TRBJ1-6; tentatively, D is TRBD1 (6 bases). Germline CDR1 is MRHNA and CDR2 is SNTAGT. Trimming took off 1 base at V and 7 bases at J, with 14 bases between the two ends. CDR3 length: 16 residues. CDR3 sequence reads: CASSDLGTGSNSPLHF. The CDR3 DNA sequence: TGTGCCAGCAGTGACTTGGGCACAGGGTCCAATTCACCCCTCCACTTT.

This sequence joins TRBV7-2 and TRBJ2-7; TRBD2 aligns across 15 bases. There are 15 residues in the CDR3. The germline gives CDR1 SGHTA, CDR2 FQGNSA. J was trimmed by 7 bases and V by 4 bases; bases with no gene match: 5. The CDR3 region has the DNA TGTGCCAGCAGCTCAGGGACTAGCGGGGGGAGGGAGCAGTACTTC. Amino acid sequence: CASSSGTSGGREQYF. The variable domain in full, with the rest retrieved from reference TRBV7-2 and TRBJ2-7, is GAGVSQSPSNKVTEKGKDVELRCDPISGHTALYWYRQSLGQGLEFLIYFQGNSAPDKSGLPSDRFSAERTGGSVSTLTIQRTQQEDSAVYLCASSSGTSGGREQYFGPGTRLTVT.

The DNA of the CDR3 is TGCGCCAGCAGTACGGGACTAGCGGATCCCTACGAGCAGTACTTC. It encodes CASSTGLADPYEQYF. J is TRBJ2-7 and V is TRBV10-2; 11 bases agree with TRBD2. The CDR3 is 15 amino acids. In germline, CDR1 is WSHSY, CDR2 SAAADI. V gave up 5 bases and J gave up 2 bases; unmatched junction bases: 5.